The entry below gives a single TCR beta chain sequence along with its context. Donors were nominally healthy when sampled, though unrecorded immune exposures were likely. This sample is part of a study of cytomegalovirus exposure and HLA in healthy donors. Study-level background: Most genotyped donors, over 70% of 398, had Caucasian-associated genetic ancestry.

The PCR used 60 Vbeta and 13 Jbeta primers. TCRdb's table, derived via immunoSEQ multiplex PCR, lists solely in-frame clones and lacks some. The data show nearly 65,000 clones, with about 76% seen just once and 5.4% held by the top ten. The CDR3 extends over 15 amino acids. Germline V gene data show CDR1 as MNHEY and CDR2 as SVGAGI. The junction had 5 bases not matched to a gene; V was cut back by 5 bases and J by 2 bases. The sample taken for sequencing was PBMCs. The rearrangement uses TRBV6-5 and TRBJ2-7; 11 positions match TRBD2. The receptor's source is a man in his fifties in good health and CMV-seronegative. DNA of the CDR3: TGTGCCAGCAGTCCACTAGCGGGGGCAACCTACGAGCAGTACTTC. This codes for CASSPLAGATYEQYF.